The clone carrying this TCR beta chain occurred once. This sample is part of a study of cytomegalovirus exposure and HLA in healthy donors. CDR3 length equals 15 residues. From germline, CDR1 is KGHSH and CDR2 LQKENI. The germline V and J ends were trimmed by 3 bases and 0 bases, with 9 bases remaining between them. Sequenced by immunoSEQ multiplex PCR; TCRdb stores in-frame clones only, minus some. The table lists around 56,000 clones, roughly 93% of them singletons. The source material was PBMCs. V usage is TRBV18 and J usage is TRBJ1-5; maybe TRBD1 (6 bases). This receptor was obtained from a woman between 18 and 29 years old in good health and CMV-seropositive. The DNA for the CDR3 is TGTGCCAGCTCACCCGGACAGTATAGCAATCAGCCCCAGCATTTT. Translated: CASSPGQYSNQPQHF.